These 24 T cell receptor beta chains share one sample of origin, sequenced in a study of shared clonotypes between healthy human individuals. Sequencing was performed with immunoSEQ multiplex PCR; in TCRdb, only in-frame clones are kept and a portion is missing. Among 980,000 or so clones listed, 76% were seen once. The source material was memory CD4+ T cells sorted from blood. Subset here: CD45RA-negative fraction. The source of these receptors is a man aged 18 to 30 in good health.

The rearrangement uses TRBV7-2 and TRBJ2-7; the match to TRBD2 covers 8 bases. V trimming: 1 base; J trimming: 6 bases; junction bases outside the gene matches: 5. CDR1 and CDR2 from the germline V gene are SGHTA and FQGNSA. The CDR3 runs to 14 residues. The CDR3 sequence: CASSLDGRAGEQYF. The CDR3 coding sequence is TGTGCCAGCAGCTTAGACGGGAGGGCGGGCGAGCAGTACTTC.

The CDR3 spells CAWSGVAGHNEQFF. Written as DNA, the CDR3 is TGTGCCTGGAGTGGGGTAGCGGGGCATAATGAGCAGTTCTTC. The J gene is TRBJ2-1, the V gene TRBV30; 8 bases are a match to TRBD2. Looked up from germline, CDR1 is GTSNPN and CDR2 is SVGIG (reference sequence). This CDR3 region has 14 residues. V shed 1 base and J 7 bases; nucleotides not matched to a gene: 6.

J is TRBJ2-5 and V is TRBV15; possibly TRBD1 for D (6 bases). CDR1 LNHNV and CDR2 YYDKDF come from the germline V gene (reference sequence). V lost 5 bases and J lost 1, with 14 bases in between. The CDR3 contains 15 residues. DNA of the CDR3: TGTGCCACCAGCGGGAAGACAGGACCCCAAGAGACCCAGTACTTC. This encodes CATSGKTGPQETQYF.

The chain employs TRBV5-1 and TRBJ2-5; 7 nucleotides align to TRBD1. This CDR3 has 16 residues. The germline V gene has CDR1 SGHRS and CDR2 YFSETQ. V shed 0 bases, J shed 7 bases, and the junction held 12 bases outside the gene matches. CDR3 nucleotide sequence: TGCGCCAGCAGCTTGGCCGGACAGGAACTAATGGGGACCCAGTACTTC. Its translation: CASSLAGQELMGTQYF.

This clone showed up just once. The V and J genes are TRBV6-5 and TRBJ1-6, with TRBD1 matching over 11 bases. V trimming: 5 bases; J trimming: 9 bases; junction bases outside the gene matches: 6. This CDR3 spans 15 amino acids. Per germline, CDR1 MNHEY and CDR2 SVGAGI. In DNA form, the CDR3 reads TGTGCCAGCAGTGCCGGGACAGGGGGGGGTTCACCCCTCCACTTT. It specifies CASSAGTGGGSPLHF.

This clone appeared once. The chain combines TRBV4-3 with TRBJ1-3; 7 bases match TRBD1. V lost 2 bases, J lost 4 bases, and 5 bases stayed unmatched. The length of the CDR3 is 15 residues. The V gene's germline CDR1 is LGHNA and CDR2 YSLEER. The CDR3 sequence: CASSQSTGTGNTIYF. The CDR3 region has the DNA TGCGCCAGCAGCCAATCGACAGGGACAGGAAACACCATATATTTT.

In this sample, this clone turned up once. The rearrangement uses TRBV7-9 and TRBJ1-3, with D possibly TRBD1 on 5 matching bases. In germline, CDR1 is SEHNR, CDR2 FQNEAQ (reference sequence). This CDR3 has 15 residues. The germline V and J ends were trimmed by 2 bases and 2 bases, with 10 bases remaining between them. The CDR3 DNA follows: TGTGCCAGCAGCTTATCCGGAGGGGCTGGAAACACCATATATTTT. Encoded protein: CASSLSGGAGNTIYF.

This clone was observed a handful of times. The chain recombines TRBV7-2 with TRBJ1-1; D uncertain. Trimming pared 11 bases from V and 4 bases from J, leaving 14 bases between. The CDR3 is 12 residues long. The germline gives CDR1 SGHTA, CDR2 FQGNSA. Here the CDR3 DNA reads TGTGCCTCTAAGGCTCTGGGCACTGAAGCTTTCTTT. Its protein product is CASKALGTEAFF. The full variable domain, its missing parts supplied by reference TRBV7-2 and TRBJ1-1, is GAGVSQSPSNKVTEKGKDVELRCDPISGHTALYWYRQSLGQGLEFLIYFQGNSAPDKSGLPSDRFSAERTGGSVSTLTIQRTQQEDSAVYLCASKALGTEAFFGQGTRLTVV.

The chain joins TRBV7-9 to TRBJ1-5; TRBD1 matches at 7 bases. After removal of 11 bases from V and 1 base from J, the junction contained 17 bases not matched to a gene. CDR3 length equals 17 residues. CDR1 is SEHNR, CDR2 FQNEAQ, per germline (reference sequence). Here the CDR3 DNA reads TGTGCCCCCCCCGTGGGCAGGGGGGATTCGAGCAATCAGCCCCAGCATTTT. Translating gives CAPPVGRGDSSNQPQHF.

The V gene is TRBV7-9, the J gene TRBJ2-2; D uncertain. In germline, CDR1 is SEHNR, CDR2 FQNEAQ (reference sequence). CDR3 length: 12 amino acids. V gave up 5 bases and J gave up 6 bases, with 7 bases separating them. CDR3 sequence reads: CASSQDAGELFF. DNA of the CDR3: TGTGCCAGCAGCCAGGATGCCGGGGAGCTGTTTTTT.

The chain couples TRBV11-2 to TRBJ2-1; 8 positions match TRBD1. The CDR3 has 15 amino acids. The V and J ends lost 1 base and 10 bases, in that order; junction bases with no gene match: 9. CDR1 SGHAT and CDR2 FQNNGV come from the germline V gene. The CDR3 coding sequence is TGTGCCAGCAGCTTAGTGGGTCAGGGGGCAGGAGAGCAGTTCTTC. It is translated as CASSLVGQGAGEQFF.

This chain links TRBV5-1 with TRBJ2-5; D not resolved. Germline CDR1 reads SGHRS; CDR2 reads YFSETQ. Trimming removed 4 bases at V and 1 base at J, with 5 bases between. CDR3 length equals 12 residues. The CDR3 spells CASSRFQETQYF. The CDR3 nucleotides are TGCGCCAGCAGCCGCTTCCAAGAGACCCAGTACTTC.

The chain employs TRBV2 and TRBJ1-3; no firm D call. The CDR3 sequence is 14 residues long. The germline V and J ends were trimmed by 7 bases and 1 base, with 11 bases remaining between them. Germline assignment: CDR1 SNHLY and CDR2 FYNNEI. CDR3 bases: TGTGCCAGCAACCTCCGGGAATCTGGAAACACCATATATTTT. Translation: CASNLRESGNTIYF. Full variable domain (remainder filled in from reference TRBV2 and TRBJ1-3): EPEVTQTPSHQVTQMGQEVILRCVPISNHLYFYWYRQILGQKVEFLVSFYNNEISEKSEIFDDQFSVERPDGSNFTLKIRSTKLEDSAMYFCASNLRESGNTIYFGEGSWLTVV.

This clone occurred a few times. The CDR3 nucleotides read TGTGCCAGCAGCCACAGGGACTATCAGCCCCAGCATTTT. Its translation: CASSHRDYQPQHF. The chain joins TRBV28 to TRBJ1-5, with D perhaps matching TRBD1 (6 bases). V lost 6 bases, J lost 5 bases, and 11 bases lay in between. The V gene's germline CDR1 is MDHEN and CDR2 SYDVKM. The CDR3 is made up of 13 amino acids. The full variable domain, with the rest looked up from reference TRBV28 and TRBJ1-5, is DVKVTQSSRYLVKRTGEKVFLECVQDMDHENMFWYRQDPGLGLRLIYFSYDVKMKEKGDIPEGYSVSREKKERFSLILESASTNQTSMYLCASSHRDYQPQHFGDGTRLSIL.

Here the CDR3 DNA reads TGTGCCAGCAGCTTAAGCCGGGAGTTTGAAAAACTGTTTTTT. Protein: CASSLSREFEKLFF. The V gene is TRBV7-9, the J gene TRBJ1-4; unclear D gene. The CDR3 is 14 amino acids. V gave up 2 bases and J gave up 7 bases, with 11 bases separating them. CDR1 and CDR2 (germline): SEHNR, FQNEAQ (reference sequence).

This clone was observed a handful of times. This chain links TRBV9 with TRBJ1-4; no clear D gene. V was clipped by 1 base and J by 7 bases, with 11 bases between them. There are 14 residues in the CDR3. Looked up from germline, CDR1 is SGDLS and CDR2 is YYNGEE. The CDR3 DNA is TGTGCCAGCAGCGTAAGCATGGGCGGTGAAAAACTGTTTTTT. It codes for CASSVSMGGEKLFF.

The chain has TRBV30 and TRBJ1-1; 9 nucleotides match TRBD1. Trimming took 3 bases from V and 6 from J; bases not matched to a gene: 8. The CDR3 runs to 14 residues. Germline V gives CDR1 GTSNPN, CDR2 SVGIG (reference sequence). The CDR3 reads CAWRLQGAVAEAFF. The CDR3 coding sequence is TGTGCCTGGAGGCTACAGGGGGCTGTTGCTGAAGCTTTCTTT.

This chain links TRBV10-1 with TRBJ2-1, with D uncertain. Looked up from germline, CDR1 is WNHNN and CDR2 is SYGVQD (reference sequence). V shed 0 bases and J shed 6 bases, with 9 bases lying between them. The CDR3 spans 14 residues. The DNA of the CDR3 is TGCGCCAGCAGTGAGTCGAGAAGTCTCAATGAGCAGTTCTTC. Translated, it gives CASSESRSLNEQFF.

The J gene is TRBJ1-5, the V gene TRBV19, with TRBD1 matching over 9 bases. Germline CDR1 is LNHDA and CDR2 is SQIVND (reference sequence). J was trimmed by 4 bases and V by 2 bases; bases with no gene match: 3. The CDR3 spans 15 residues. The CDR3 nucleotides read TGTGCCAGTAGTATACGGGACAGGGATAATCAGCCCCAGCATTTT. Residues: CASSIRDRDNQPQHF.

This clone was seen only once. In the same sample, other DNA sequences code for this CDR3. This chain links TRBV29-1 with TRBJ2-5; D not certain. Trimming shortened V by 1 base and J by 5 bases, and 11 bases separated the two germline ends. Germline CDR1 reads SQVTM; CDR2 reads ANQGSEA. This CDR3 has 13 amino acids. CDR3 sequence: CSVEGGRRETQYF. The CDR3 DNA follows: TGCAGCGTTGAAGGCGGTAGGCGTGAGACCCAGTACTTC.

DNA of the CDR3: TGTGCCAGCAGTTACCCGGATGAGCAGTTCTTC. Its protein is CASSYPDEQFF. The genes are TRBV6-6 and TRBJ2-1; D unresolved. There are 11 residues in the CDR3. Germline CDR1 reads MNHNY; CDR2 reads SVGAGI (reference sequence). Trimming removed 2 bases from V and 8 bases from J, with 4 bases in between.

Of note for this clone: Other DNA sequences in the sample encode the same CDR3. The chain joins TRBV28 to TRBJ1-1; 7 positions match TRBD1. This CDR3 is 14 amino acids long. Unmatched junction bases numbered 2, after V lost 3 bases and J lost 1 base. Germline V CDR1 and CDR2: MDHEN, SYDVKM. Written as DNA, the CDR3 is TGTGCCAGCAGTTTGCGACAGGGGAACACTGAAGCTTTCTTT. This sequence encodes CASSLRQGNTEAFF.

A note on this clone: This may arise from a read error, as a much more abundant clone is one base away. This CDR3 is also generated by other DNA sequences in the sample. This sequence joins TRBV5-1 and TRBJ1-1, with TRBD1 identical over 8 bases. J gave up 1 base and V 4 bases, and 3 bases lay outside the gene matches. Germline V gene sequence: CDR1 SGHRS, CDR2 YFSETQ. This CDR3 comprises 14 residues. The CDR3 loop is CASSPGTGNTEAFF. The CDR3 bases are TGCGCCAGCAGCCCGGGGACAGGGAACACTGAAGCTTTCTTT. Together with reference TRBV5-1 and TRBJ1-1, the CDR3 gives the full variable domain: KAGVTQTPRYLIKTRGQQVTLSCSPISGHRSVSWYQQTPGQGLQFLFEYFSETQRNKGNFPGRFSGRQFSNSRSEMNVSTLELGDSALYLCASSPGTGNTEAFFGQGTRLTVV.

This sequence joins TRBV23-1 and TRBJ1-1; the D gene is possibly TRBD1 (5 bases). TRBV23-1 is reported as an ORF; its role is uncertain. The CDR3 length is 14 residues. V lost 4 bases and J lost 1, with 10 bases in between. The CDR3 DNA reads as TGCGCCAGCAGTCCCGGACACTCGAACACTGAAGCTTTCTTT. It translates to CASSPGHSNTEAFF.